What follows are 20 T cell receptor beta chains derived from one specimen sequenced in a study of blood T cell repertoires in COVID-19. The protocol was immunoSEQ multiplex PCR, while the TCRdb copy is restricted to in-frame clones and leaves out a portion. The table shows roughly 60,000 clones, with 75% to 85% occurring only once. Source material: peripheral blood. Receptor source: a human donor in a cohort sampled during active COVID-19.

The CDR3 coding sequence is TGTGCCACCAGCGAAAGACAGGGCTCGTACGAGCAGTACTTC. This encodes CATSERQGSYEQYF. This rearrangement joins TRBV15 to TRBJ2-7; 7 bases line up with TRBD1. The CDR3 has 14 amino acids. Germline-derived CDR1 and CDR2 are LNHNV and YYDKDF (reference sequence). The trim removed 5 bases at V and 4 bases at J, leaving 8 bases unmatched. Full variable domain (rest looked up from reference TRBV15 and TRBJ2-7): DAMVIQNPRYQVTQFGKPVTLSCSQTLNHNVMYWYQQKSSQAPKLLFHYYDKDFNNEADTPDNFQSRRPNTSFCFLDIRSPGLGDTAMYLCATSERQGSYEQYFGPGTRLTVT.

The chain combines TRBV13 with TRBJ2-7; the D gene is possibly TRBD2 (5 bases). The CDR3 sequence is 16 residues long. The V gene lost 0 bases and the J gene lost 5 bases, with 17 bases spanning the gap. Germline assignment: CDR1 PRHDT and CDR2 FYEKMQ (reference sequence). As DNA, the CDR3 is TGTGCCAGCAGCTTAGGACGGGGTACCAGATCCCACGAGCAGTACTTC. Protein product: CASSLGRGTRSHEQYF.

The chain has TRBV11-3 and TRBJ2-3; 9 bases map to TRBD2. With V trimmed by 1 base and J by 1 base, 3 bases remained unmatched. Germline lookup yields CDR1 SGHNT and CDR2 YENEEA. The CDR3 consists of 16 residues. The CDR3 reads CASSLGSGGRTDTQYF. The CDR3 DNA sequence: TGTGCCAGCAGCTTAGGAAGCGGGGGGCGCACAGATACGCAGTATTTT. Full variable domain (outside the CDR3, taken from reference TRBV11-3 and TRBJ2-3): EAGVVQSPRYKIIEKKQPVAFWCNPISGHNTLYWYLQNLGQGPELLIRYENEEAVDDSQLPKDRFSAERLKGVDSTLKIQPAELGDSAVYLCASSLGSGGRTDTQYFGPGTRLTVL.

The V gene is TRBV19, the J gene TRBJ2-7, with TRBD2 matching over 8 bases. This CDR3 comprises 15 residues. Trimming at V came to 7 bases and at J to 7 bases, leaving 15 bases not matched to a gene. Germline V lookup: CDR1 LNHDA, CDR2 SQIVND (reference sequence). Here the CDR3 DNA reads TGTGCCAGTACTTCCAGCGGGGGCCTCAGTGGGGAGCAGTACTTC. Translation: CASTSSGGLSGEQYF.

The rearrangement joins TRBV7-9 to TRBJ2-5, with 7 positions matching TRBD1. Losses at the gene ends were 4 bases for V and 3 bases for J; bases not matched to a gene: 14. Per the germline V gene, CDR1 is SEHNR and CDR2 is FQNEAQ (reference sequence). The CDR3 length is 17 residues. This chain's CDR3 is CASSSGQATPREETQYF. The CDR3 nucleotides read TGTGCCAGCAGCTCTGGACAGGCGACCCCAAGGGAAGAGACCCAGTACTTC.

This clone was observed a handful of times. The genes are TRBV24-1 and TRBJ1-1, with D uncertain. V dropped 4 bases and J dropped 7 bases, with 3 bases sitting between them. The CDR3 runs 10 residues. Per the germline V gene, CDR1 is KGHDR and CDR2 is SFDVKD. In DNA form, the CDR3 reads TGTGCCACCAGTGACGGTGAAGCTTTCTTT. It yields the protein CATSDGEAFF.

The V and J genes are TRBV30 and TRBJ1-5; 8 bases fit TRBD1. The CDR3 sequence is 14 residues long. The J segment lost 0 bases and the V segment lost 5 bases, leaving 3 bases of the junction unmatched. Germline V lookup: CDR1 GTSNPN, CDR2 SVGIG (reference sequence). CDR3 sequence reads: CAWGQGYSNQPQHF. The CDR3 nucleotides are TGTGCCTGGGGACAGGGCTATAGCAATCAGCCCCAGCATTTT.

The gene calls are TRBV18 and TRBJ2-7; 7 bases line up with TRBD1. The germline gives CDR1 KGHSH, CDR2 LQKENI. The CDR3 spans 13 residues. With 8 bases clipped from V and 3 bases from J, the junction kept 7 bases outside the gene matches. CDR3: CASATGIDYEQYF. In nucleotides, the CDR3 is TGTGCCAGCGCGACAGGGATTGACTACGAGCAGTACTTC.

The chain couples TRBV6-1 to TRBJ2-5; perhaps TRBD1 as D (6 bases). The CDR3 length is 19 residues. V lost 3 bases to trimming and J lost 5 bases, with 28 bases between them. CDR1 and CDR2 (germline): MNHNS, SASEGT. This CDR3 reads CASSDESIIAGAGGETQYF. CDR3 nucleotides: TGTGCCAGCAGTGACGAAAGTATAATTGCAGGGGCCGGTGGGGAGACCCAGTACTTC.

This chain uses TRBV7-9 with TRBJ2-1; the match to TRBD2 covers 8 bases. This CDR3 region has 15 residues. J gave up 6 bases and V 5 bases, and 9 bases lay outside the gene matches. Germline V CDR1 and CDR2: SEHNR, FQNEAQ (reference sequence). CDR3 region: CASSRERGIPNEQFF. CDR3 bases: TGTGCCAGCAGCCGCGAGCGGGGGATCCCCAATGAGCAGTTCTTC.

This chain links TRBV9 with TRBJ1-6; D perhaps matches TRBD1 (5 bases). V gave up 2 bases and J gave up 5 bases, with 8 bases separating them. Germline lookup yields CDR1 SGDLS and CDR2 YYNGEE. CDR3 length: 14 amino acids. Here the CDR3 reads CASSVDRNNSPLHF. The CDR3 DNA reads as TGTGCCAGCAGCGTCGACAGAAATAATTCACCCCTCCACTTT.

The CDR3 protein is CASSMRYSGYNEQFF. DNA for the CDR3: TGTGCCAGTAGTATGAGATATAGCGGTTACAATGAGCAGTTCTTC. This sequence joins TRBV19 and TRBJ2-1; D is possibly TRBD2 (6 bases). The CDR3 sequence is 15 residues long. V lost 3 bases and J lost 4, with 13 bases in between. Germline loops: CDR1 LNHDA, CDR2 SQIVND (reference sequence).

This chain connects TRBV18 to TRBJ1-3; D might be TRBD1 (5 bases). V gave up 6 bases and J gave up 0 bases, with 21 bases separating them. The CDR3 contains 18 residues. Germline CDR1 is KGHSH and CDR2 is LQKENI. The DNA for the CDR3 is TGTGCCAGCTCCCCCAGACGACCAGGGCCCAACTCTGGAAACACCATATATTTT. Its translation: CASSPRRPGPNSGNTIYF.

This sequence joins TRBV2 and TRBJ1-3; D remains unclear. The CDR3 extends over 16 amino acids. V lost 2 bases and J lost 0, with 11 bases in between. Germline V gives CDR1 SNHLY, CDR2 FYNNEI. The CDR3 nucleotides are TGTGCCAGCAGTGAATATGGCGGGAGCTCTGGAAACACCATATATTTT. It encodes CASSEYGGSSGNTIYF.

This chain links TRBV6-5 with TRBJ2-7; 7 bases are shared with TRBD2. Germline V CDR1 and CDR2: MNHEY, SVGAGI. This CDR3 comprises 13 residues. The trim removed 5 bases at V and 5 bases at J, leaving 6 bases unmatched. For the CDR3, the DNA is TGTGCCAGCAGTCCCCGGGACTACCACGAGCAGTACTTC. The encoded protein is CASSPRDYHEQYF.

The chain uses TRBV13 and TRBJ2-1; 8 bases align to TRBD1. CDR1 and CDR2 (germline): PRHDT, FYEKMQ (reference sequence). V was clipped by 5 bases and J by 3 bases; unmatched bases: 6. CDR3 length: 15 amino acids. In nucleotides, the CDR3 is TGTGCCAGCAGCGCTCGACAGGGGAACTACAATGAGCAGTTCTTC. Translated, it gives CASSARQGNYNEQFF.

This clone occurred a few times. The rearrangement joins TRBV5-1 to TRBJ1-2; 9 positions match TRBD1. With 6 bases clipped from V and 7 bases from J, the junction kept 10 bases outside the gene matches. This CDR3 comprises 14 residues. Germline CDR1 SGHRS, CDR2 YFSETQ. In DNA, the CDR3 is TGCGCCAGCACCCGGACAGGGGAATATGGTGGCTACACCTTC. This translates into CASTRTGEYGGYTF.

V usage is TRBV5-6 and J usage is TRBJ1-2; a weak D match, TRBD1 (6 bases). V was cut by 4 bases and J by 3 bases, with 19 bases left in between. CDR1 and CDR2 (germline): SGHDT, YYEEEE. The CDR3 is 16 amino acids. In DNA form, the CDR3 reads TGTGCCAGCAGCGCCCTCCCGGACAGAGGGGACTATGGCTACACCTTC. Protein: CASSALPDRGDYGYTF. Full variable domain (remainder filled in from reference TRBV5-6 and TRBJ1-2): DAGVTQSPTHLIKTRGQQVTLRCSPKSGHDTVSWYQQALGQGPQFIFQYYEEEERQRGNFPDRFSGHQFPNYSSELNVNALLLGDSALYLCASSALPDRGDYGYTFGSGTRLTVV.

The chain links TRBV3-1 (or the pseudogene TRBV3-2) to TRBJ2-4; 10 positions match TRBD2. In germline, CDR1 is LGHDT, CDR2 YNNKEL (reference sequence). The J segment lost 6 bases and the V segment lost 1 base, leaving 9 bases of the junction unmatched. The length of the CDR3 is 17 residues. The CDR3 sequence: CASSQVFSGGPGNIQYF. CDR3 coding DNA: TGTGCCAGCAGCCAAGTGTTTAGCGGGGGGCCTGGAAACATTCAGTACTTC.

This rearrangement joins TRBV5-4 to TRBJ2-2, with TRBD2 matching 8 bases. The CDR3 extends over 15 amino acids. Germline assignment: CDR1 SGHNT and CDR2 YYREEE (reference sequence). V dropped 5 bases and J dropped 3; count of bases not matched to a gene: 6. The DNA for the CDR3 is TGTGCCAGCAGTCCCCGGGGGGGCGACACCGGGGAGCTGTTTTTT. It translates to CASSPRGGDTGELFF.